This T cell receptor (beta chain) was retrieved from a study of blood T cell repertoires in COVID-19. Study context: COVID-19 samples collected from the United States, Italy and Spain covered acute and convalescent phases. In each case, the material was cDNA or gDNA derived from T cells, B-cell-depleted T cells, or PBMCs.

Methods used by the authors: Estimates of nucleated cell counts were drawn from the amplification of reference gene primers. Clones were sequenced by immunoSEQ multiplex PCR, and TCRdb holds only the in-frame ones, with some missing. V and J calls and clone size are as listed in that table; D and trimming were resolved from the DNA. The sample yields about 230,000 clones, over 80% seen once. The germline CDR1 and CDR2 sequences are SEHNR and FQNEAQ (reference sequence). V shed 2 bases and J 8 bases; nucleotides not matched to a gene: 11. The CDR3 runs to 16 residues. This sequence originates from a woman in her 70s with active or convalescent COVID-19. The sequenced sample was peripheral blood. The V and J genes are TRBV7-9 and TRBJ1-1; 10 bases fit TRBD1. The chain's CDR3 is CASSLSAGQGYREAFF. The DNA of the CDR3 is TGTGCCAGCAGCTTAAGTGCGGGACAGGGGTACCGGGAAGCTTTCTTT.